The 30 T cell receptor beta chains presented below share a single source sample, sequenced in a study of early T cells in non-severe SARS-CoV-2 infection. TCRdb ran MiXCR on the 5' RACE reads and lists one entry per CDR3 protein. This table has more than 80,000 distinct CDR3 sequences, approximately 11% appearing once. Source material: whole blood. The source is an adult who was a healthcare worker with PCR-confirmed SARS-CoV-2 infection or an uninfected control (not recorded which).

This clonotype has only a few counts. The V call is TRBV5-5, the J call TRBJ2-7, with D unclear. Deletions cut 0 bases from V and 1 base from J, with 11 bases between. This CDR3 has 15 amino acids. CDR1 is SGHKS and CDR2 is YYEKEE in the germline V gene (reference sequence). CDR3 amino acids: CASSLGQALSYEQYF. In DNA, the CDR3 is TGTGCCAGCAGCTTGGGCCAGGCACTTTCCTACGAGCAGTACTTC.

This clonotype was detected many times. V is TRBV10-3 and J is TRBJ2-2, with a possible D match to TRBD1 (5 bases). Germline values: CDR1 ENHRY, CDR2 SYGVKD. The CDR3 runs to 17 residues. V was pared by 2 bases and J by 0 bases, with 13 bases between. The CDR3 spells CAISERGHTSNTGELFF. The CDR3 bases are TGTGCCATCAGTGAGCGAGGACACACATCGAACACCGGGGAGCTGTTTTTT.

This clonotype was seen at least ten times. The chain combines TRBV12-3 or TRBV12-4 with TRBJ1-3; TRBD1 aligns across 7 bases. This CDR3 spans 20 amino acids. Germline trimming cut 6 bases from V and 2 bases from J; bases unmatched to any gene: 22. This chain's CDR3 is CASSDLQGRFYVSPGNTIYF. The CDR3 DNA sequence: TGTGCCAGCAGCGACCTACAGGGGCGCTTCTATGTGTCTCCTGGAAACACCATATATTTT.

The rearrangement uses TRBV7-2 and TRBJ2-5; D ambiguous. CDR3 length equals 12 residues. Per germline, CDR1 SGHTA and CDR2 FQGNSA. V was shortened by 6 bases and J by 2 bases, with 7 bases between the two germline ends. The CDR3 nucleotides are TGTGCCAGCAGTTATATTCAAGAGACCCAGTACTTC. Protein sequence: CASSYIQETQYF.

CDR3 nucleotide sequence: TGTGCCATTACAAGACAGTCAGGGCACGAGCAGTACTTC. It is translated as CAITRQSGHEQYF. The rearrangement links TRBV2 to TRBJ2-7, with a tentative D call TRBD1 (5 bases). CDR1 and CDR2 from the germline V gene are SNHLY and FYNNEI. The CDR3 is 13 amino acids. V dropped 10 bases and J dropped 5 bases, with 18 bases sitting between them.

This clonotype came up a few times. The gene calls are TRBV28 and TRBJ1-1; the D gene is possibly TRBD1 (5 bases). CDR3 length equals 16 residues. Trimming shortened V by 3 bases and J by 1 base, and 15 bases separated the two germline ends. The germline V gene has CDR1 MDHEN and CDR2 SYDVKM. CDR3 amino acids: CASSFSPGIKNTEAFF. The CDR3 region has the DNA TGTGCCAGCAGTTTTTCCCCAGGGATAAAGAACACTGAAGCTTTCTTT.

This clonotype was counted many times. The CDR3 DNA is TGCGCCAGCAGCCCGGGGTACACAGATACGCAGTATTTT. The encoded protein is CASSPGYTDTQYF. The gene calls are TRBV5-1 and TRBJ2-3, with TRBD2 as a possible D gene (5 bases). Germline-derived CDR1 and CDR2 are SGHRS and YFSETQ. The CDR3 consists of 13 residues. V was trimmed by 4 bases and J by 2 bases, leaving 8 bases between them. The variable domain in full, completed from reference TRBV5-1 and TRBJ2-3, reads KAGVTQTPRYLIKTRGQQVTLSCSPISGHRSVSWYQQTPGQGLQFLFEYFSETQRNKGNFPGRFSGRQFSNSRSEMNVSTLELGDSALYLCASSPGYTDTQYFGPGTRLTVL.

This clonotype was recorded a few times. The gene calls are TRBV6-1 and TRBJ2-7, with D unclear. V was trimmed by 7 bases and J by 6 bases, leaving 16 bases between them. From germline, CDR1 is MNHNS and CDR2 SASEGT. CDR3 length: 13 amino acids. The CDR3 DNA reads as TGTGCCAGCACCAACTATGGGGATAGCGAGCAGTACTTC. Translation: CASTNYGDSEQYF.

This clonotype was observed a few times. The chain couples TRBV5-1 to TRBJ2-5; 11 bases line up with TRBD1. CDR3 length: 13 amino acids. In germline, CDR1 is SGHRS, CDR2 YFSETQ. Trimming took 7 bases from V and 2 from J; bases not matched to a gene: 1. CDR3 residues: CASGTGGQETQYF. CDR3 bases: TGCGCCAGCGGGACAGGGGGTCAAGAGACCCAGTACTTC.

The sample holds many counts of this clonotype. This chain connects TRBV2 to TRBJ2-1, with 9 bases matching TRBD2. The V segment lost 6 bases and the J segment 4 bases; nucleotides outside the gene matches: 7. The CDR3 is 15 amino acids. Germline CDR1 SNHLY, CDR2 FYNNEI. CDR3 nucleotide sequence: TGTGCCAGCAGGGCGACTAGCGGCTTGTACAATGAGCAGTTCTTC. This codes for CASRATSGLYNEQFF.

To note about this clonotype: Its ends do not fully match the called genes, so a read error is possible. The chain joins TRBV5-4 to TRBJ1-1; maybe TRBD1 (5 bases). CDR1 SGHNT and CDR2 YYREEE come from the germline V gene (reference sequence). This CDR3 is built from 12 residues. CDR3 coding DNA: TGTGCCAGCAGCTTGCAAGACAGTGGGAAGGACTTT. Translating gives CASSLQDSGKDF.

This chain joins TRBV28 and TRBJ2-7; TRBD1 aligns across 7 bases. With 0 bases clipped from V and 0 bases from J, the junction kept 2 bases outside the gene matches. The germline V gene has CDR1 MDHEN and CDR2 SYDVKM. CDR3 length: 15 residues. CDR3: CASSLWGDSSYEQYF. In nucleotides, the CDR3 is TGTGCCAGCAGTTTATGGGGGGACAGCTCCTACGAGCAGTACTTC.

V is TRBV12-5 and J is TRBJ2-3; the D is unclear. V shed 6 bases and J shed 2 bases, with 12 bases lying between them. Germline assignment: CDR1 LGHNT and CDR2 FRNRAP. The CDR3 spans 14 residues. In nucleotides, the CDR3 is TGTGCTAGTGGCATCTGGGAAACCACAGATACGCAGTATTTT. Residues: CASGIWETTDTQYF.

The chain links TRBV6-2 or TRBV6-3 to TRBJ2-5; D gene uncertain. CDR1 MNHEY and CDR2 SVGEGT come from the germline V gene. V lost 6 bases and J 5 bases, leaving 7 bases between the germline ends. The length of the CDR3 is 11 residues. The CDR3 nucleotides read TGTGCCAGCAGCCAGTGGGAGACCCAGTACTTC. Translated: CASSQWETQYF.

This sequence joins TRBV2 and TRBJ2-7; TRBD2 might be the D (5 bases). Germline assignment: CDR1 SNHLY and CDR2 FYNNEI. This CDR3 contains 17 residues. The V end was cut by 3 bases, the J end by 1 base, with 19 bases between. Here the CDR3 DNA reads TGTGCCAGCAGTGAGCGGGTTGGTGGGCTGATTTCCTACGAGCAGTACTTC. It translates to CASSERVGGLISYEQYF.

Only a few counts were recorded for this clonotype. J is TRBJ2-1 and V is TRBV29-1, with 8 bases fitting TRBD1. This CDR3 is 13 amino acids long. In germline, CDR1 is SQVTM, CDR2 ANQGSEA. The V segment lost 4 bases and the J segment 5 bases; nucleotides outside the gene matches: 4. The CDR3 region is CSVGDRKNNEQFF. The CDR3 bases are TGCAGCGTTGGGGACAGGAAAAACAATGAGCAGTTCTTC.

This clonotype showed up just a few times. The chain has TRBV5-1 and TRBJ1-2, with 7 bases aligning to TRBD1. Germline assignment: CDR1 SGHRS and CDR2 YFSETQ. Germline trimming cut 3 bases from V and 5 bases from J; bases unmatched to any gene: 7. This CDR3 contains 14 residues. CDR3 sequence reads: CASSSGQVGYGYTF. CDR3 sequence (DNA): TGCGCCAGCAGCTCTGGACAGGTCGGATATGGCTACACCTTC. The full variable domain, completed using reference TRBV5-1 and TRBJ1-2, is KAGVTQTPRYLIKTRGQQVTLSCSPISGHRSVSWYQQTPGQGLQFLFEYFSETQRNKGNFPGRFSGRQFSNSRSEMNVSTLELGDSALYLCASSSGQVGYGYTFGSGTRLTVV.

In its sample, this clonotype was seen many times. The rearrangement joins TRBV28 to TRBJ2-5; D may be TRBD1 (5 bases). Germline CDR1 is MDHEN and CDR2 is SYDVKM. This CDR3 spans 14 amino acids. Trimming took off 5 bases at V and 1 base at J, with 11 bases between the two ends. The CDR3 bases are TGTGCCAGCAGTCACAACACAGGCCAAGAGACCCAGTACTTC. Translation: CASSHNTGQETQYF.

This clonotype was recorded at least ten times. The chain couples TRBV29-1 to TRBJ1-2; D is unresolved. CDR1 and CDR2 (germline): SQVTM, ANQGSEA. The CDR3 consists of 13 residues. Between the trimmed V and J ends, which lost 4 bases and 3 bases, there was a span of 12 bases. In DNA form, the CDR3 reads TGCAGCGTTGGATTTAAGGAGTACTATGGCTACACCTTC. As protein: CSVGFKEYYGYTF.

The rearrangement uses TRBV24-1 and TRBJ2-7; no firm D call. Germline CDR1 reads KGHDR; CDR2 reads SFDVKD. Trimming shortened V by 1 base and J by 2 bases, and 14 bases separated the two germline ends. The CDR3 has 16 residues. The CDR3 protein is CATSDFNGLGTYEQYF. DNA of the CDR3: TGTGCCACCAGTGATTTTAACGGTTTGGGAACCTACGAGCAGTACTTC.

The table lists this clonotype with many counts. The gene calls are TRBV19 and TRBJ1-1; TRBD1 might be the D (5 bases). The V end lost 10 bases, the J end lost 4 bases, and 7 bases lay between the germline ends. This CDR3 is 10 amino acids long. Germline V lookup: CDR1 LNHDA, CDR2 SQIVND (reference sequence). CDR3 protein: CATGGTEAFF. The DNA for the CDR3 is TGTGCCACCGGGGGCACTGAAGCTTTCTTT.

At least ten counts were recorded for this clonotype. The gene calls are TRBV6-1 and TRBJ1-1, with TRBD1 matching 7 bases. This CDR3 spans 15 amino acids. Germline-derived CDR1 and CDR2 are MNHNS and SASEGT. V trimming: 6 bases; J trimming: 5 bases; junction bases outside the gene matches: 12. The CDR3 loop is CASRILQGSGTEAFF. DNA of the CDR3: TGTGCCAGCAGAATCCTACAGGGGTCAGGTACTGAAGCTTTCTTT.

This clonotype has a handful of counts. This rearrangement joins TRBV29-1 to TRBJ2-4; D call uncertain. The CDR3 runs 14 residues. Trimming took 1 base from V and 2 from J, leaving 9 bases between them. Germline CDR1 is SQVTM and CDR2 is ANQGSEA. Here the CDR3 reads CSVEGAGSKNIQYF. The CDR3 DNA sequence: TGCAGCGTTGAAGGTGCCGGGTCCAAAAACATTCAGTACTTC.

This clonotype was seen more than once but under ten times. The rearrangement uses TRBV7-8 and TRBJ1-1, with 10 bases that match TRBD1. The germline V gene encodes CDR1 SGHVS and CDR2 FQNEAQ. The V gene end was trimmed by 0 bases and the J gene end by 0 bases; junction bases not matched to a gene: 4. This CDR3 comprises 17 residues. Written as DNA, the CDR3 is TGTGCCAGCAGCTTAGCCGGACAGGGGGGAGTGAACACTGAAGCTTTCTTT. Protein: CASSLAGQGGVNTEAFF.

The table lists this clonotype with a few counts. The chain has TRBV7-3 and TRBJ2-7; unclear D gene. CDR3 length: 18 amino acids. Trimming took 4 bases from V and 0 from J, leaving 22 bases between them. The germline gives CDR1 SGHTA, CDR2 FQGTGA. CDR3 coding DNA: TGTGCCAGCAGCTCAGACCCCGGTCGGCCCCTCGGCTCCTACGAGCAGTACTTC. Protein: CASSSDPGRPLGSYEQYF.

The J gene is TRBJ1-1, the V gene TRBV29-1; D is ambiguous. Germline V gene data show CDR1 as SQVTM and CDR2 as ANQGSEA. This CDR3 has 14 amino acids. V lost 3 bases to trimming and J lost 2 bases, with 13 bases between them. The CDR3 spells CSVETYLPNTEAFF. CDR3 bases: TGCAGCGTTGAGACCTACTTGCCAAACACTGAAGCTTTCTTT.

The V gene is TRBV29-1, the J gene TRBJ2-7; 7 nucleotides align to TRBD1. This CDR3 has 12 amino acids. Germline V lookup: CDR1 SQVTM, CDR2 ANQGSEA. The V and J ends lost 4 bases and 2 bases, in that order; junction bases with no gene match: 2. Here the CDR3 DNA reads TGCAGCGTTGCGACAGGGCCCTACGAGCAGTACTTC. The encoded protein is CSVATGPYEQYF.

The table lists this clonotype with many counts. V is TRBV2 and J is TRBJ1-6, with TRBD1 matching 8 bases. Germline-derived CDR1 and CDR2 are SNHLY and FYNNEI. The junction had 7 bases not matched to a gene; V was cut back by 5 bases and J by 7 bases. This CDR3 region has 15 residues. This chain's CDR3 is CASSPDRGWNSPLHF. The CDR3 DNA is TGTGCCAGCAGTCCAGACAGGGGTTGGAATTCACCCCTCCACTTT.

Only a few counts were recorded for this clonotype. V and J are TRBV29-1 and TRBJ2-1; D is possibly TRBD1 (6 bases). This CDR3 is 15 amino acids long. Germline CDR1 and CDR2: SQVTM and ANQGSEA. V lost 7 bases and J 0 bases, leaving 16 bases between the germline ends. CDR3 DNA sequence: TGCAGCGCCCCGGACAGCGCACGCTCCTACAATGAGCAGTTCTTC. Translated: CSAPDSARSYNEQFF.

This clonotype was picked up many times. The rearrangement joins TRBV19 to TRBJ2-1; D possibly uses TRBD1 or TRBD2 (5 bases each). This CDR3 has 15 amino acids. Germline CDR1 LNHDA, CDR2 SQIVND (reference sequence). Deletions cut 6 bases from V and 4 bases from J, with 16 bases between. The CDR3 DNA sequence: TGTGCCAGTAGAAAAGACAGTGGGGGTTACAATGAGCAGTTCTTC. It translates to CASRKDSGGYNEQFF.